Listed here are 6 T cell receptor beta chains from one sample, sequenced in a study of early T cells in non-severe SARS-CoV-2 infection. TCRdb redid the calling of the 5' RACE reads with MiXCR, one entry per CDR3 protein. The profile shows 85,000 to 100,000 distinct CDR3 sequences, approximately 10% of them singletons. The sequencing input was whole blood. These TCRs come from an adult who was a healthcare worker with PCR-confirmed SARS-CoV-2 infection or an uninfected control (not recorded which).

This chain links TRBV7-8 with TRBJ2-7, with D maybe TRBD2 (6 bases). The CDR3 contains 15 residues. Between the trimmed V and J ends, which lost 5 bases and 3 bases, there was a span of 17 bases. The germline CDR1 and CDR2 sequences are SGHVS and FQNEAQ. In DNA, the CDR3 is TGTGCCAGCAGCCCCTCCCAGTCTAGCGTCTACGAGCAGTACTTC. Amino acids: CASSPSQSSVYEQYF.

CDR3 bases: TGTGCCACCAGCAGATCGGGGAATCAGCCCCAGCATTTT. It yields the protein CATSRSGNQPQHF. The rearrangement links TRBV15 to TRBJ1-5, with D hard to call. Germline assignment: CDR1 LNHNV and CDR2 YYDKDF (reference sequence). The CDR3 covers 13 residues. V lost 2 bases, J lost 4 bases, and 6 bases lay in between.

In regard to this clonotype: A much larger clone is a single base away; this may be a read error. The chain links TRBV6-6 to TRBJ2-7; D is perhaps TRBD1 or TRBD2 (5 bases each). Germline values: CDR1 MNHNY, CDR2 SVGAGI (reference sequence). The CDR3 is made up of 16 amino acids. The CDR3: CASSYWGLGGTYERYF. The CDR3, as DNA: TGTGCCAGCAGTTACTGGGGCCTAGGAGGAACTTACGAGCGGTACTTC.

There are many counts of this clonotype. The chain combines TRBV7-6 with TRBJ2-7; D is possibly TRBD2 (6 bases). This CDR3 has 15 amino acids. Germline CDR1 is SGHVS and CDR2 is FNYEAQ. Deletions cut 4 bases from V and 2 bases from J, with 15 bases between. CDR3 protein: CASSSQEGSPYEQYF. As DNA, the CDR3 is TGTGCCAGCAGCTCCCAGGAGGGCAGTCCCTACGAGCAGTACTTC. Supplemented by reference TRBV7-6 and TRBJ2-7, the full variable domain reads GAGVSQSPRYKVTKRGQDVALRCDPISGHVSLYWYRQALGQGPEFLTYFNYEAQQDKSGLPNDRFSAERPEGSISTLTIQRTEQRDSAMYRCASSSQEGSPYEQYFGPGTRLTVT.

CDR3 in amino acids: CAWTLDRPFTEAFF. For the CDR3, the DNA is TGTGCCTGGACCCTCGACAGACCCTTCACTGAAGCTTTCTTT. The chain carries TRBV30 and TRBJ1-1, with D possibly TRBD1 on 5 matching bases. Trimming shortened V by 4 bases and J by 4 bases, and 16 bases separated the two germline ends. The CDR3 is 14 residues long. Looked up from germline, CDR1 is GTSNPN and CDR2 is SVGIG (reference sequence). Based on the CDR3 plus reference TRBV30 and TRBJ1-1, the full variable domain is SQTIHQWPATLVQPVGSPLSLECTVEGTSNPNLYWYRQAAGRGLQLLFYSVGIGQISSEVPQNLSASRPQDRQFILSSKKLLLSDSGFYLCAWTLDRPFTEAFFGQGTRLTVV.

The chain employs TRBV3-1 and TRBJ2-5; D may be TRBD2 (5 bases). Germline V gene data show CDR1 as LGHDT and CDR2 as YNNKEL (reference sequence). CDR3 length: 13 residues. V lost 5 bases and J lost 5, with 12 bases in between. For the CDR3, the DNA is TGTGCCAGCAGCTTCCGGGGAATGGAGACCCAGTACTTC. This encodes CASSFRGMETQYF.